Listed below are T cell receptor beta chains from one sample, sequenced in a study of cytomegalovirus exposure and HLA in healthy donors. TCRdb's copy holds only in-frame clones and misses some; the assay was immunoSEQ multiplex PCR. Counted here are around 160,000 clones, roughly 80% occurring once; the ten biggest clones make up 6.5% to 8%. Sequencing was performed on PBMCs. These receptors were collected from a woman aged 40 to 50 in good health and CMV-seropositive. The CDR3 runs from the conserved cysteine through the conserved F or W. The order of the fields is D gene, V gene, clone size, J gene, CDR3 protein, CDR3 DNA. A D gene is named only where the DNA matches it firmly. Clone size, where shown, is once, few, many, or a class for clones that have expanded.

NA	TRBV5-1	once	TRBJ1-1	CASSKTATDTEAFF	TGCGCCAGCAGCAAGACAGCTACCGACACTGAAGCTTTCTTT
TRBD1	TRBV10-3	NA	TRBJ2-1	CAISESGTGVANEQFF	TGTGCCATCAGTGAGTCCGGAACAGGGGTGGCCAATGAGCAGTTCTTC
TRBD2	TRBV9	NA	TRBJ2-1	CASSADRTSGGNEQFF	TGTGCCAGCAGCGCGGATAGGACTAGCGGGGGCAATGAGCAGTTCTTC
TRBD2	TRBV6-5	once	TRBJ2-5	CASSYGTSGGEETQYF	TGTGCCAGCAGTTACGGGACTAGCGGGGGGGAAGAGACCCAGTACTTC
TRBD2	TRBV28	NA	TRBJ2-5	CASTRLAGQETQYF	TGTGCCAGCACCCGACTAGCGGGCCAAGAGACCCAGTACTTC
TRBD1	TRBV28	NA	TRBJ1-2	CASTTGGTGGQYGYTF	TGTGCCAGCACCACTGGGGGGACAGGGGGCCAATATGGCTACACCTTC
NA	TRBV5-1	NA	TRBJ2-1	CASSLRLSYNEQFF	TGCGCCAGCAGCTTGAGACTATCCTACAATGAGCAGTTCTTC
NA	TRBV5-6	NA	TRBJ2-1	CASSLIGQSHNEQFF	TGTGCCAGCAGCTTGATAGGACAGAGTCACAATGAGCAGTTCTTC
NA	TRBV11-2	NA	TRBJ2-3	CASSLTVADSSTDTQYF	TGTGCCAGCAGCTTGACGGTAGCGGACTCTAGCACAGATACGCAGTATTTT
TRBD2	TRBV28	few	TRBJ2-1	CASSSLAGARNEQFF	TGTGCCAGCAGTTCTCTAGCGGGGGCTCGTAATGAGCAGTTCTTC
TRBD1	TRBV27	once	TRBJ1-6	CASRTGTDNSPLHF	TGTGCCAGCCGGACCGGGACAGATAATTCACCCCTCCACTTT